The 20 T cell receptor beta chains listed next were all sequenced from one sample in a study of T cells in localized non-small cell lung cancer. Measured with immunoSEQ multiplex PCR; TCRdb has only the in-frame clones, and not every one. Among about 78,000 clones, approximately 85% were seen once, and the ten largest hold under 3.5%. The input for sequencing was peripheral blood, taken before any cancer treatment. The receptor set was obtained from a man aged 40 to 69 with stage I lung adenocarcinoma.

The rearrangement joins TRBV28 to TRBJ2-7; 7 bases map to TRBD1. The germline gives CDR1 MDHEN, CDR2 SYDVKM. The CDR3 runs 13 residues. With V trimmed by 10 bases and J by 1 base, 7 bases remained unmatched. In nucleotides, the CDR3 is TGTGCCACCCGTACGGGACAGTCCTACGAGCAGTACTTC. Amino acids: CATRTGQSYEQYF.

V gene TRBV7-3 combines with J gene TRBJ1-1; the match to TRBD1 covers 9 bases. CDR3 length equals 15 residues. V lost 5 bases, J lost 6 bases, and 10 bases stayed unmatched. Germline CDR1 SGHTA, CDR2 FQGTGA. CDR3 nucleotide sequence: TGTGCCAGCAGCATACAGGGGGCACTCGCCGCTGAAGCTTTCTTT. This codes for CASSIQGALAAEAFF.

This clone was counted a single time. V is TRBV19 and J is TRBJ1-3, with unresolved D. Trimming took 2 bases from V and 0 from J, leaving 5 bases between them. Germline CDR1 and CDR2: LNHDA and SQIVND (reference sequence). The CDR3 sequence is 14 residues long. CDR3 in amino acids: CASSIFSSGNTIYF. CDR3 bases: TGTGCCAGTAGTATATTCAGCTCTGGAAACACCATATATTTT.

The rearrangement uses TRBV28 and TRBJ2-7, with 11 bases matching TRBD2. Germline loops: CDR1 MDHEN, CDR2 SYDVKM. CDR3 length: 15 residues. Trimming took 7 bases from V and 1 from J; bases not matched to a gene: 6. The CDR3 here is CASTRGTSGSYEQYF. The DNA of the CDR3 is TGTGCCAGCACCCGCGGGACTAGCGGTTCCTACGAGCAGTACTTC.

This rearrangement joins TRBV6-5 to TRBJ2-3; D ambiguous. From germline, CDR1 is MNHEY and CDR2 SVGAGI. The germline V and J ends were trimmed by 0 bases and 5 bases, with 15 bases remaining between them. CDR3 size: 16 residues. The CDR3 spells CASSYSFELAVDTQYF. In nucleotides, the CDR3 is TGTGCCAGCAGTTACTCGTTCGAGCTCGCGGTAGATACGCAGTATTTT.

V and J are TRBV7-8 and TRBJ2-7, with D perhaps TRBD2 (6 bases). Per germline, CDR1 SGHVS and CDR2 FQNEAQ. Trimming left V 4 bases short and J 8 bases short, with 18 bases between. This CDR3 has 14 amino acids. This CDR3 is CASSSGITGGKQYF. CDR3 DNA: TGTGCCAGCAGCTCAGGGATCACCGGGGGAAAGCAGTACTTC.

This clone has a handful of counts. The chain is built from TRBV5-1 and TRBJ2-1; 8 nucleotides line up with TRBD2. Germline values: CDR1 SGHRS, CDR2 YFSETQ. V lost 0 bases, J lost 6 bases, and 8 bases stayed unmatched. The CDR3 sequence is 16 residues long. This CDR3 reads CASSLEGGLGGNEQFF. In DNA form, the CDR3 reads TGCGCCAGCAGCTTGGAAGGGGGACTAGGAGGCAATGAGCAGTTCTTC.

V and J are TRBV11-2 and TRBJ2-1, with D tentatively TRBD1 (5 bases). V lost 6 bases and J 2 bases, leaving 8 bases between the germline ends. Germline CDR1 reads SGHAT; CDR2 reads FQNNGV. This CDR3 region has 13 residues. CDR3 sequence (DNA): TGTGCCAGCAGTCCCAGGGCCTACAATGAGCAGTTCTTC. It specifies CASSPRAYNEQFF. The full variable domain, in which reference TRBV11-2 and TRBJ2-1 provide the parts outside the CDR3, is EAGVAQSPRYKIIEKRQSVAFWCNPISGHATLYWYQQILGQGPKLLIQFQNNGVVDDSQLPKDRFSAERLKGVDSTLKIQPAKLEDSAVYLCASSPRAYNEQFFGPGTRLTVL.

The genes are TRBV5-1 and TRBJ2-5, with TRBD1 identical over 8 bases. J lost 2 bases, V lost 2 bases, and 2 bases had no gene match. This CDR3 is built from 14 residues. CDR1 is SGHRS, CDR2 YFSETQ, per germline. The CDR3 protein is CASSFRDRQETQYF. CDR3 bases: TGCGCCAGCAGCTTCCGGGACAGGCAAGAGACCCAGTACTTC.

A note on this clone: At the DNA level, this CDR3 is encoded by other sequences in the same sample as well. V and J are TRBV27 and TRBJ2-1, with D maybe TRBD2 (6 bases). CDR3 length: 14 residues. Trimming left V 3 bases short and J 1 base short, with 7 bases between. CDR1 and CDR2 (germline): MNHEY, SMNVEV (reference sequence). The CDR3 loop is CASSLGGSYNEQFF. The CDR3 nucleotides read TGTGCCAGCAGTTTGGGGGGTTCCTACAATGAGCAGTTCTTC.

This clone showed up just once. This rearrangement joins TRBV6-5 to TRBJ2-1; D unclear. V was trimmed by 6 bases and J by 2 bases, leaving 14 bases between them. CDR1 MNHEY and CDR2 SVGAGI come from the germline V gene. CDR3 length: 15 amino acids. CDR3: CASSNGWDPYNEQFF. The CDR3 DNA follows: TGTGCCAGCAGCAACGGGTGGGATCCCTACAATGAGCAGTTCTTC.

The chain joins TRBV19 to TRBJ1-6, with D unresolved. This CDR3 region has 15 residues. The V gene lost 7 bases and the J gene lost 9 bases, with 19 bases spanning the gap. CDR1 is LNHDA, CDR2 SQIVND, per germline (reference sequence). The CDR3 nucleotides read TGTGCCAGTACCTACACGATAAGTGGGAGTTCACCCCTCCACTTT. It translates to CASTYTISGSSPLHF. The full variable domain, in which reference TRBV19 and TRBJ1-6 provide the parts outside the CDR3, is DGGITQSPKYLFRKEGQNVTLSCEQNLNHDAMYWYRQDPGQGLRLIYYSQIVNDFQKGDIAEGYSVSREKKESFPLTVTSAQKNPTAFYLCASTYTISGSSPLHFGNGTRLTVT.

The genes are TRBV18 and TRBJ2-1; TRBD2 matches 8 bases. Germline V gene lookup returns CDR1 KGHSH and CDR2 LQKENI. J lost 8 bases, V lost 1 base, and 7 bases had no gene match. The CDR3 is 15 amino acids. Written as DNA, the CDR3 is TGTGCCAGCTCACCACTAGCGGGGCGTGGGGATGAGCAGTTCTTC. It translates to CASSPLAGRGDEQFF.

This clone was counted a single time. The chain has TRBV7-8 and TRBJ2-5; D is ambiguous. This CDR3 contains 13 residues. The germline V gene encodes CDR1 SGHVS and CDR2 FQNEAQ. V gave up 4 bases and J gave up 4 bases, with 10 bases separating them. CDR3 residues: CASSSANGETQYF. The DNA of the CDR3 is TGTGCCAGCAGCTCGGCCAATGGAGAGACCCAGTACTTC.

This sequence joins TRBV19 and TRBJ1-5; 10 positions agree with TRBD1. Losses at the gene ends were 9 bases for V and 6 bases for J; bases not matched to a gene: 5. Germline V lookup: CDR1 LNHDA, CDR2 SQIVND (reference sequence). This CDR3 is built from 13 residues. The CDR3 region has the DNA TGTGCCAGCCGGGACAGGGGAGGTCAGCCCCAGCATTTT. This gives the protein CASRDRGGQPQHF.

The rearrangement links TRBV7-3 to TRBJ2-1, with 8 bases lining up with TRBD2. CDR1 is SGHTA, CDR2 FQGTGA, per germline. V was clipped by 3 bases and J by 9 bases; unmatched bases: 4. The CDR3 is 13 amino acids. The CDR3 DNA reads as TGTGCCAGCAGCTTCGGGACTAGTGGTGAGCAGTTCTTC. It codes for CASSFGTSGEQFF. The variable domain in full, with the rest retrieved from reference TRBV7-3 and TRBJ2-1, is GAGVSQTPSNKVTEKGKYVELRCDPISGHTALYWYRQSLGQGPEFLIYFQGTGAADDSGLPNDRFFAVRPEGSVSTLKIQRTERGDSAVYLCASSFGTSGEQFFGPGTRLTVL.

This chain links TRBV7-8 with TRBJ2-1; maybe TRBD1 (5 bases). Germline V gene lookup returns CDR1 SGHVS and CDR2 FQNEAQ. V was pared by 1 base and J by 5 bases, with 12 bases between. This CDR3 is 15 amino acids long. The CDR3 DNA reads TGTGCCAGCAGCTTAGACGACAGAAATAACAATGAGCAGTTCTTC. Translated, it gives CASSLDDRNNNEQFF.

The V gene is TRBV5-5, the J gene TRBJ1-3; D is undetermined. The CDR3 runs to 15 residues. Germline V gene lookup returns CDR1 SGHKS and CDR2 YYEKEE (reference sequence). Trimming removed 4 bases from V and 0 bases from J, with 11 bases in between. CDR3 amino acids: CASSPRPNSGNTIYF. The CDR3 nucleotides read TGTGCCAGCAGCCCGAGGCCTAACTCTGGAAACACCATATATTTT.

In its sample, this clone was seen a few times. The chain links TRBV11-2 to TRBJ1-2; possibly TRBD1 for D (6 bases). This CDR3 has 14 amino acids. Germline V gene sequence: CDR1 SGHAT, CDR2 FQNNGV. V lost 4 bases to trimming and J lost 4 bases, with 13 bases between them. In nucleotides, the CDR3 is TGTGCCAGCAGCTCCCACCCGACAGGCTATGGCTACACCTTC. It yields the protein CASSSHPTGYGYTF.

The chain recombines TRBV2 with TRBJ2-1; D uncertain. Trimming removed 5 bases at V and 8 bases at J, with 13 bases between. CDR3 length equals 13 residues. Germline V gene sequence: CDR1 SNHLY, CDR2 FYNNEI. This CDR3 reads CASSPGPGHEQFF. The CDR3 coding sequence is TGTGCCAGCAGTCCCGGGCCGGGCCATGAGCAGTTCTTC.